These 28 T cell receptor beta chains originate from one sample sequenced in a study of Ad26.COV2.S vaccination and SARS-CoV-2 variants. Specified treatment: around 19 received Ad26.COV2.S at low or high dose, single or two shots; several received placebo; per-sample allocation not given. The study sampled participants on day 63 after the first vaccine or placebo injection. Sequencing was performed with immunoSEQ multiplex PCR; in TCRdb, only in-frame clones are kept and a portion is missing. In the table there are about 480,000 clones, 87% of which are singletons. The specimen was peripheral blood, collected in a trial of Ad26.COV2.S vaccine versus placebo. Source of these receptors: a person aged 18 to 59 who received the Ad26.COV2.S COVID-19 vaccine or a placebo.

V and J are TRBV6-6 and TRBJ2-7; D is perhaps TRBD1 (6 bases). The CDR3 is made up of 14 amino acids. With 5 bases removed from V and 0 bases from J, the gap between germline ends came to 11 bases. Germline V gene sequence: CDR1 MNHNY, CDR2 SVGAGI (reference sequence). The CDR3 nucleotides read TGTGCCAGCAGTCCCCGACAGGTCTCCTACGAGCAGTACTTC. Translation: CASSPRQVSYEQYF.

This chain connects TRBV19 to TRBJ2-5; no firm D call. The length of the CDR3 is 12 residues. V lost 5 bases and J lost 1, with 5 bases in between. In germline, CDR1 is LNHDA, CDR2 SQIVND (reference sequence). The CDR3 loop reads CASSSSQETQYF. In nucleotides, the CDR3 is TGTGCCAGTAGTTCATCCCAAGAGACCCAGTACTTC. Variable domain in full (rest from reference TRBV19 and TRBJ2-5): DGGITQSPKYLFRKEGQNVTLSCEQNLNHDAMYWYRQDPGQGLRLIYYSQIVNDFQKGDIAEGYSVSREKKESFPLTVTSAQKNPTAFYLCASSSSQETQYFGPGTRLLVL.

The chain recombines TRBV7-9 with TRBJ1-6; D uncertain. V was pared by 0 bases and J by 8 bases, with 8 bases between. The germline CDR1 and CDR2 sequences are SEHNR and FQNEAQ (reference sequence). This CDR3 has 14 residues. The CDR3: CASSLALGDSPLHF. The CDR3, as DNA: TGTGCCAGCAGCTTAGCGCTTGGGGATTCACCCCTCCACTTT.

This clone was seen only once. This chain links TRBV4-2 with TRBJ1-4; D not certain. Trimming cost V 1 base and J 11 bases, with 8 bases left between them. CDR1 and CDR2 from the germline V gene are LGHNA and YNFKEQ. There are 12 residues in the CDR3. CDR3 sequence reads: CASSQGGGKLFF. Here the CDR3 DNA reads TGTGCCAGCAGCCAAGGAGGCGGTAAACTGTTTTTT.

This rearrangement joins TRBV2 to TRBJ2-3, with D possibly being TRBD1 (6 bases). This CDR3 is built from 12 residues. V was cut by 5 bases and J by 9 bases, with 12 bases left in between. The germline V gene has CDR1 SNHLY and CDR2 FYNNEI. The CDR3 sequence: CASSLDSLTQYF. DNA of the CDR3: TGTGCCAGCAGTTTGGACAGCCTGACGCAGTATTTT.

A word on this clone: The sample contains more than one DNA sequence encoding this CDR3. The chain couples TRBV29-1 to TRBJ1-2, with TRBD1 as a possible D gene (5 bases). The germline CDR1 and CDR2 sequences are SQVTM and ANQGSEA. V lost 4 bases, J lost 8 bases, and 14 bases lay in between. The CDR3 length is 12 residues. CDR3 DNA: TGCAGCGTTGTCTGGACTGGGGGAGGCTACACCTTC. Protein: CSVVWTGGGYTF.

The chain combines TRBV13 with TRBJ2-1; possible D gene TRBD2, 6 bases. Germline assignment: CDR1 PRHDT and CDR2 FYEKMQ (reference sequence). The CDR3 length is 18 residues. Trimming stripped 0 bases from V and 4 bases from J, with 19 bases between. CDR3 amino acids: CASSLGGPLARYYNEQFF. CDR3 bases: TGTGCCAGCAGCTTAGGCGGCCCCCTAGCGAGGTATTACAATGAGCAGTTCTTC.

This clone came up a few times. V and J are TRBV7-6 and TRBJ2-7; 11 bases align to TRBD2. The germline V gene encodes CDR1 SGHVS and CDR2 FNYEAQ. The ends lost 5 bases at V and 4 bases at J; junction bases unmatched: 7. The CDR3 sequence is 15 residues long. CDR3 region: CASSPRTSGPYEQYF. Here the CDR3 DNA reads TGTGCCAGCAGCCCGAGGACTAGCGGGCCGTACGAGCAGTACTTC.

The genes are TRBV7-2 and TRBJ2-4, with D hard to call. Per germline, CDR1 SGHTA and CDR2 FQGNSA. CDR3 length equals 16 residues. V lost 5 bases and J 1 base, leaving 15 bases between the germline ends. The CDR3: CASSLSWAFAKNIQYF. CDR3 nucleotide sequence: TGTGCCAGCAGCCTCTCATGGGCTTTCGCCAAAAACATTCAGTACTTC.

V usage is TRBV19 and J usage is TRBJ2-1, with TRBD2 matching over 10 bases. CDR1 LNHDA and CDR2 SQIVND come from the germline V gene (reference sequence). CDR3 length equals 15 residues. Trimming removed 10 bases from V and 5 bases from J; junction bases left unmatched: 11. The CDR3 is CATLSAGGPDNEQFF. The CDR3 region has the DNA TGTGCCACCCTATCAGCGGGAGGGCCTGACAATGAGCAGTTCTTC.

The chain combines TRBV5-1 with TRBJ1-2; D perhaps matches TRBD1 (5 bases). Trimming took 4 bases from V and 5 from J, leaving 18 bases between them. From germline, CDR1 is SGHRS and CDR2 YFSETQ. This CDR3 spans 15 amino acids. CDR3 protein: CASSPTGLLEYGYTF. CDR3 coding DNA: TGCGCCAGCAGCCCCACGGGGCTACTAGAGTATGGCTACACCTTC.

This clone has just a few counts. The chain has TRBV28 and TRBJ1-6, with 8 bases identical to TRBD1. Trimming cost V 5 bases and J 8 bases; bases outside gene matches: 11. The V gene's germline CDR1 is MDHEN and CDR2 SYDVKM. The CDR3 is 16 residues long. The CDR3 bases are TGTGCCAGCAGTAACCTGGGACAGGAGGGGGATTCACCCCTCCACTTT. This sequence encodes CASSNLGQEGDSPLHF.

This chain links TRBV12-3 or TRBV12-4 with TRBJ1-1; D remains unclear. The germline V and J ends were trimmed by 2 bases and 7 bases, with 11 bases remaining between them. CDR3 length: 13 amino acids. The CDR3 coding sequence is TGTGCCAGCAGTTTACGGGCAGAGGTTGAAGCTTTCTTT. Protein product: CASSLRAEVEAFF.

This clone came up a few times. This rearrangement joins TRBV7-2 to TRBJ1-6; no reliable D call. V dropped 1 base and J dropped 7 bases, with 17 bases sitting between them. Germline lookup yields CDR1 SGHTA and CDR2 FQGNSA. This CDR3 spans 17 amino acids. The CDR3 spells CASSLVALGQKNSPLHF. CDR3 bases: TGTGCCAGCAGCTTAGTCGCCCTCGGGCAGAAAAATTCACCCCTCCACTTT.

The J gene is TRBJ1-5, the V gene TRBV10-3; weak D call: TRBD1 (5 bases). V was pared by 8 bases and J by 3 bases, with 14 bases between. The CDR3 contains 14 residues. Germline CDR1 ENHRY, CDR2 SYGVKD. In DNA form, the CDR3 reads TGTGCCATCCGCCGGGACTCTCCCAATCAGCCCCAGCATTTT. As protein: CAIRRDSPNQPQHF.

The chain carries TRBV30 and TRBJ2-2, with a possible D match to TRBD2 (6 bases). The CDR3 has 15 residues. Germline lookup yields CDR1 GTSNPN and CDR2 SVGIG (reference sequence). The germline V and J ends were trimmed by 3 bases and 4 bases, with 15 bases remaining between them. CDR3 protein: CAWRSTSPGTGELFF. Here the CDR3 DNA reads TGTGCCTGGAGGTCGACTAGTCCTGGCACCGGGGAGCTGTTTTTT.

The genes are TRBV27 and TRBJ2-5; weak D call: TRBD2 (6 bases). The CDR3 length is 13 residues. With 10 bases removed from V and 3 bases from J, the gap between germline ends came to 15 bases. From germline, CDR1 is MNHEY and CDR2 SMNVEV (reference sequence). The DNA of the CDR3 is TGTGCCACCAGCCGGGGGAATAAAGAGACCCAGTACTTC. Translating it yields CATSRGNKETQYF.

The rearrangement links TRBV30 to TRBJ1-1, with 8 positions matching TRBD1. Germline CDR1 and CDR2: GTSNPN and SVGIG (reference sequence). The CDR3 is made up of 14 amino acids. Trimming at V came to 5 bases and at J to 3 bases, leaving 8 bases not matched to a gene. This chain's CDR3 is CAWAHRGGDTEAFF. The CDR3, as DNA: TGTGCCTGGGCCCACAGGGGGGGGGACACTGAAGCTTTCTTT.

In its sample, this clone was seen a few times. The chain combines TRBV24-1 with TRBJ2-2; D perhaps matches TRBD1 (6 bases). Trimming cost V 5 bases and J 6 bases, with 12 bases left between them. Germline CDR1 reads KGHDR; CDR2 reads SFDVKD. CDR3 length equals 14 residues. CDR3 in amino acids: CATSARGGPGELFF. CDR3 coding DNA: TGTGCCACCAGTGCCAGGGGTGGCCCCGGGGAGCTGTTTTTT.

This chain joins TRBV5-4 and TRBJ2-1, with D unclear. V was clipped by 4 bases and J by 1 base, with 6 bases between them. Germline-derived CDR1 and CDR2 are SGHNT and YYREEE (reference sequence). The CDR3 consists of 13 residues. The CDR3 DNA reads as TGTGCCAGCAGCCCTTTTTCCTACAATGAGCAGTTCTTC. It is translated as CASSPFSYNEQFF.

This clone was detected a few times. The chain is built from TRBV12-3 or TRBV12-4 and TRBJ1-2; the D is unclear. The CDR3 runs 13 residues. The germline V and J ends were trimmed by 6 bases and 0 bases, with 8 bases remaining between them. The CDR3 loop is CASRLSPNYGYTF. The CDR3 region has the DNA TGTGCCAGCAGACTTTCCCCTAACTATGGCTACACCTTC.

The chain joins TRBV28 to TRBJ1-5, with D tentatively TRBD1 (6 bases). There are 15 residues in the CDR3. V lost 5 bases, J lost 6 bases, and 17 bases lay in between. Germline CDR1 and CDR2: MDHEN and SYDVKM. The CDR3 loop reads CASSPVGGTSQPQHF. DNA of the CDR3: TGTGCCAGCAGTCCGGTCGGGGGGACAAGTCAGCCCCAGCATTTT.

V and J are TRBV24-1 and TRBJ2-3; no clear D gene. Germline V gene lookup returns CDR1 KGHDR and CDR2 SFDVKD. Trimming removed 5 bases at V and 3 bases at J, with 5 bases between. This CDR3 is built from 12 residues. CDR3 protein: CATSGVTDTQYF. The CDR3 nucleotides are TGTGCCACCAGTGGGGTGACAGATACGCAGTATTTT.

The V and J genes are TRBV30 and TRBJ2-5; D uncertain. The CDR3 length is 12 residues. Trimming left V 2 bases short and J 1 base short, with 5 bases between. The germline V gene encodes CDR1 GTSNPN and CDR2 SVGIG (reference sequence). CDR3 nucleotide sequence: TGTGCCTGGAGTAGGTTCCAAGAGACCCAGTACTTC. Amino acids: CAWSRFQETQYF.

The CDR3 coding sequence is TGTGCCACCGTTCCGCGGCGGAGCATCACAGATACGCAGTATTTT. Translation gives CATVPRRSITDTQYF. The V call is TRBV28, the J call TRBJ2-3; D not certain. This CDR3 has 15 residues. Germline V CDR1 and CDR2: MDHEN, SYDVKM. V lost 10 bases and J 2 bases, leaving 19 bases between the germline ends.

This chain connects TRBV7-8 to TRBJ2-5; TRBD2 matches 11 bases. V lost 1 base and J lost 4; bases outside the gene matches: 11. CDR3 length: 18 residues. Per germline, CDR1 SGHVS and CDR2 FQNEAQ. CDR3 region: CASSLGGTSGSAAETQYF. In nucleotides, the CDR3 is TGTGCCAGCAGCTTAGGAGGGACTAGCGGATCGGCGGCAGAGACCCAGTACTTC.

This clone was counted a single time. This chain uses TRBV20-1 with TRBJ2-5; D uncertain. Germline assignment: CDR1 DFQATT and CDR2 SNEGSKA (reference sequence). The ends were cut back, 8 bases at V and 9 bases at J, with 16 bases in the middle. The CDR3 consists of 11 residues. The CDR3 sequence: CSTTSGSAQYF. The DNA for the CDR3 is TGCAGTACTACAAGTGGATCGGCCCAGTACTTC.

This chain uses TRBV5-5 with TRBJ1-1; 10 nucleotides align to TRBD1. The ends lost 2 bases at V and 4 bases at J; junction bases unmatched: 5. The CDR3 extends over 15 amino acids. Germline V CDR1 and CDR2: SGHKS, YYEKEE (reference sequence). CDR3 sequence reads: CASSLRDRGSTEAFF. The DNA for the CDR3 is TGTGCCAGCAGCTTAAGGGACAGGGGATCCACTGAAGCTTTCTTT.